These T cell receptor beta chains were read from a single sample in a study of blood T cell repertoires in COVID-19. Produced via immunoSEQ multiplex PCR; TCRdb's table is partial and in-frame only. The sample consists of over 350,000 clones, about nine tenths of them appearing once. Sequences were obtained from peripheral blood. The source is a woman aged 30 to 39 with active or convalescent COVID-19. Each CDR3 is given with its conserved first and last residue. The D gene is left open where the match is weak. Clone size is stated in some rows and not others, as once, few, many or a class when expanded.

V: TRBV2; J: TRBJ1-3; D: TRBD1; size: NA; DNA: TGTGCCAGCAGCCTGGGACAGGGAGGTGGAAACACCATATATTTT; CDR3: CASSLGQGGGNTIYF
V: TRBV9; J: TRBJ2-2; D: TRBD2; size: NA; DNA: TGTGCCAGCAGCAGGCTAGCGGACACCGGGGAGCTGTTTTTT; CDR3: CASSRLADTGELFF
V: TRBV11-2; J: TRBJ2-1; D: TRBD1; size: NA; DNA: TGTGCCAGCAGCTCCCGGGACAGGACCTACAATGAGCAGTTCTTC; CDR3: CASSSRDRTYNEQFF
V: TRBV29-1; J: TRBJ1-2; D: TRBD1; size: once; DNA: TGCAGCGTCGAGAGGACAGGAAAATATGGCTACACCTTC; CDR3: CSVERTGKYGYTF
V: TRBV18; J: TRBJ1-1; D: NA; size: NA; DNA: TGTGCCAGCTCACCGGAAACAGGTAACACTGAAGCTTTCTTT; CDR3: CASSPETGNTEAFF
V: TRBV3-1/TRBV3-2; J: TRBJ2-7; D: TRBD1; size: few; DNA: TGTGCCAGCAGCCAGGGACAGGGAGGCGAGCAGTACTTC; CDR3: CASSQGQGGEQYF
V: TRBV6-5; J: TRBJ2-3; D: TRBD2; size: once; DNA: TGTGCCAGCCGACTAGCGGGGCCTAGCACAGATACGCAGTATTTT; CDR3: CASRLAGPSTDTQYF
V: TRBV29-1; J: TRBJ1-5; D: NA; size: few; DNA: TGCAGCGTTGTAAAACAGGGAAGCAATCAGCCCCAGCATTTT; CDR3: CSVVKQGSNQPQHF
V: TRBV19; J: TRBJ1-5; D: NA; size: NA; DNA: TGTGCCAGTAGTACCGGGGTCCCTGGGAGCAATCAGCCCCAGCATTTT; CDR3: CASSTGVPGSNQPQHF
V: TRBV10-3; J: TRBJ2-3; D: NA; size: NA; DNA: TGTGCCATCAGTGAGTCGACCGGGGGCACAGATACGCAGTATTTT; CDR3: CAISESTGGTDTQYF
V: TRBV7-9; J: TRBJ2-7; D: TRBD2; size: NA; DNA: TGTGCCAGCAGCTTAGATCTAGCGGGAGACAACGAGCAGTACTTC; CDR3: CASSLDLAGDNEQYF
V: TRBV18; J: TRBJ2-3; D: TRBD1; size: NA; DNA: TGTGCCAGCTCACCTATTCCGGGACAGGACAGCAATACGCAGTATTTT; CDR3: CASSPIPGQDSNTQYF
V: TRBV11-2; J: TRBJ2-1; D: TRBD2; size: NA; DNA: TGTGCCAGCAGCTATAGCGGGGGGGCCTCCCCCTCCTACAATGAGCAGTTCTTC; CDR3: CASSYSGGASPSYNEQFF
V: TRBV2; J: TRBJ2-3; D: TRBD2; size: NA; DNA: TGTGCCAGCAGTGCGGGGGGGAACACAGATACGCAGTATTTT; CDR3: CASSAGGNTDTQYF
V: TRBV29-1; J: TRBJ2-5; D: TRBD1; size: NA; DNA: TGCAGCGGAGAGCGGACAGGACAGACCCAGTACTTC; CDR3: CSGERTGQTQYF
V: TRBV7-9; J: TRBJ2-1; D: NA; size: NA; DNA: TGTGCCAGCAGCCCTCCTGTGGGGGGGGCCGATGAGCAGTTCTTC; CDR3: CASSPPVGGADEQFF
V: TRBV5-4; J: TRBJ1-5; D: NA; size: once; DNA: TGTGCCAGCAGCTGCCCCCTTTTGGGCAGGGCCAATCAGCCCCAGCATTTT; CDR3: CASSCPLLGRANQPQHF
V: TRBV7-6; J: TRBJ1-1; D: NA; size: NA; DNA: TGTGCCAGCAGCTTAGGGGGGCGCGGATCCAACACTGAAGCTTTCTTT; CDR3: CASSLGGRGSNTEAFF
V: TRBV6-5; J: TRBJ2-2; D: TRBD2; size: NA; DNA: TGTGCCAGCAGACTAGCGGGGTCCGACACCGGGGAGCTGTTTTTT; CDR3: CASRLAGSDTGELFF
V: TRBV29-1; J: TRBJ2-3; D: TRBD2; size: NA; DNA: TGCAGCGTTGGACTCCTACTAGCGGGAGGGCTGACGCAGTATTTT; CDR3: CSVGLLLAGGLTQYF
V: TRBV18; J: TRBJ1-1; D: NA; size: NA; DNA: TGTGCCAGCTCACGGGACATGAACACTGAAGCTTTCTTT; CDR3: CASSRDMNTEAFF
V: TRBV20-1; J: TRBJ2-7; D: NA; size: NA; DNA: TGCAGTGCGCCTCGAGGCTACGAGCAGTACTTC; CDR3: CSAPRGYEQYF